This TCR beta chain was retrieved from a study of T cells after yellow fever vaccination. Study-level results: The secondary response was weaker, and its peak arrived faster, on day 5 versus 15. Highly abundant clonotypes carried over from the bulk population could end up in FACS-sorted repertoires as contaminants.

This clonotype was detected ten times or more. Its antigen is still unknown. UMIs were added to TCR cDNA along with a universal primer site when it was made by 5'RACE template switching. MiXCR was run by TCRdb on the 5' RACE reads, yielding one entry per CDR3 protein. The table has 350,000 to 450,000 distinct CDR3 sequences, under 7.5% seen once. Germline assignment: CDR1 SGHRS and CDR2 YFSETQ. The V gene lost 4 bases and the J gene lost 3 bases, with 14 bases spanning the gap. The CDR3 has 14 amino acids. The V call is TRBV5-1, the J call TRBJ2-7; a weak D match, TRBD2 (5 bases). This sequence originates from a man aged 25 to 40 who received the YFV17D yellow fever vaccine. Sequencing used PBMCs, obtained 5 days after the yellow fever booster vaccination. The CDR3 reads CASSVSGGVYEQYF. The CDR3 region has the DNA TGCGCCAGCAGCGTATCTGGAGGTGTCTACGAGCAGTACTTC.